This TCR beta chain appears in the sequencing data of a study of human T cells and chemical hapten exposure. There are a few counts of this clonotype. One entry per CDR3 protein, called by TCRdb with MiXCR from the 5' RACE reads. This sample has 100,000 to 120,000 distinct CDR3 sequences, with around a fifth found just once. This CDR3 has 14 residues. Trimming took 2 bases from V and 0 from J, leaving 5 bases between them. Germline lookup yields CDR1 MNHEY and CDR2 SMNVEV (reference sequence). Unseparated into fractions, whole blood served as the source from which total RNA was extracted. The source is a human donor in good health. This chain joins TRBV27 and TRBJ1-5; D is unresolved. CDR3 DNA: TGTGCCAGCAGTTTAGGCCTTAGCAATCAGCCCCAGCATTTT. This gives the protein CASSLGLSNQPQHF.